This passage covers 12 T cell receptor beta chains from one sample sequenced in a study of T cell responses to AZD1222 COVID-19 vaccine. Measured with immunoSEQ multiplex PCR; TCRdb has only the in-frame clones, and not every one. The data hold tens of thousands of clones, with roughly 88% observed a single time. The sequences come from peripheral blood, collected on day 0 of AZD1222 vaccination. The source of these receptors is an adult in good health.

The chain recombines TRBV4-2 with TRBJ2-7, with 9 nucleotides matching TRBD2. V trimming: 6 bases; J trimming: 5 bases; junction bases outside the gene matches: 11. CDR3 size: 15 residues. Germline V gene data show CDR1 as LGHNA and CDR2 as YNFKEQ. The CDR3 is CASSPNPLAGNEQYF. The CDR3 bases are TGTGCCAGCAGTCCAAACCCCCTAGCGGGGAACGAGCAGTACTTC.

The V and J genes are TRBV28 and TRBJ1-1; D not certain. This CDR3 comprises 13 residues. V shed 3 bases and J shed 0 bases, with 5 bases lying between them. CDR1 and CDR2 (germline): MDHEN, SYDVKM. The CDR3 here is CASSFSMNTEAFF. The DNA of the CDR3 is TGTGCCAGCAGTTTTTCTATGAACACTGAAGCTTTCTTT.

This chain connects TRBV9 to TRBJ2-1; 8 nucleotides line up with TRBD2. Trimming at V came to 0 bases and at J to 7 bases, leaving 6 bases not matched to a gene. In germline, CDR1 is SGDLS, CDR2 YYNGEE. The CDR3 has 15 amino acids. The CDR3 protein is CASSVAGRASNEQFF. The DNA for the CDR3 is TGTGCCAGCAGCGTAGCCGGGAGGGCCTCTAATGAGCAGTTCTTC.

J is TRBJ1-1 and V is TRBV7-9; no firm D call. CDR1 and CDR2 from the germline V gene are SEHNR and FQNEAQ (reference sequence). The CDR3 is 13 residues long. V dropped 6 bases and J dropped 0 bases, with 8 bases sitting between them. CDR3 region: CASRENMNTEAFF. CDR3 nucleotides: TGTGCCAGCAGAGAAAACATGAACACTGAAGCTTTCTTT.

Written as DNA, the CDR3 is TGTGCCAGTACCTTCTATAATTCACCCCTCCACTTT. This sequence encodes CASTFYNSPLHF. This chain links TRBV19 with TRBJ1-6; D is unclear. Trimming took off 7 bases at V and 3 bases at J, with 4 bases between the two ends. The CDR3 totals 12 residues. Germline values: CDR1 LNHDA, CDR2 SQIVND (reference sequence).

The rearrangement uses TRBV11-1 and TRBJ2-1; 11 positions match TRBD2. Germline V gene data show CDR1 as SGHAT and CDR2 as FQDESV (reference sequence). Germline trimming cut 4 bases from V and 7 bases from J; bases unmatched to any gene: 9. The CDR3 is 16 residues long. This CDR3 is CASSYIGTSGRNEQFF. The CDR3 coding sequence is TGTGCCAGCAGCTACATAGGGACTAGCGGTAGGAATGAGCAGTTCTTC.

The chain uses TRBV18 and TRBJ1-1; 10 bases align to TRBD1. The CDR3 extends over 15 amino acids. Germline CDR1 is KGHSH and CDR2 is LQKENI. V shed 8 bases and J 4 bases; nucleotides not matched to a gene: 10. CDR3 protein: CASRLDRGLGTEAFF. The CDR3 bases are TGTGCCAGCCGCCTAGACAGGGGGCTTGGCACTGAAGCTTTCTTT.

J is TRBJ1-3 and V is TRBV4-1; 9 bases fit TRBD1. Germline values: CDR1 MGHRA, CDR2 YSYEKL. The CDR3 sequence is 18 residues long. J lost 4 bases, V lost 0 bases, and 10 bases had no gene match. The CDR3 DNA reads as TGCGCCAGCAGCCAAGATCCCCACGGGACAGGGCCGGGAAACACCATATATTTT. It translates to CASSQDPHGTGPGNTIYF.

The chain links TRBV3-1 (or the pseudogene TRBV3-2) to TRBJ1-6; D may be TRBD1 (6 bases). In germline, CDR1 is LGHDT, CDR2 YNNKEL (reference sequence). V was trimmed by 7 bases and J by 6 bases, leaving 16 bases between them. The CDR3 length is 15 residues. In nucleotides, the CDR3 is TGTGCCAGCACCCTCGGGGGGGCCCGTAATTCACCCCTCCACTTT. Translation gives CASTLGGARNSPLHF.

The CDR3 DNA reads TGTGCCAGCAGCCTACAGGGTGTTTCCAATGAGCAGTTCTTC. As protein: CASSLQGVSNEQFF. V is TRBV7-8 and J is TRBJ2-1; D might be TRBD1 (6 bases). CDR1 and CDR2 (germline): SGHVS, FQNEAQ. Deletions cut 5 bases from V and 6 bases from J, with 14 bases between. The CDR3 runs to 14 residues.

The genes are TRBV23-1 and TRBJ1-3; D is ambiguous. TRBV23-1 counts as an open reading frame of uncertain function. Trimming shortened V by 10 bases and J by 0 bases, and 16 bases separated the two germline ends. This CDR3 spans 15 amino acids. This CDR3 is CATHGEESSGNTIYF. In DNA, the CDR3 is TGCGCCACCCATGGAGAGGAAAGCTCTGGAAACACCATATATTTT.

A single count supports this clone. The chain joins TRBV13 to TRBJ2-3; weak D call: TRBD2 (5 bases). The CDR3 has 15 residues. Trimming stripped 6 bases from V and 0 bases from J, with 13 bases between. Germline assignment: CDR1 PRHDT and CDR2 FYEKMQ (reference sequence). CDR3 residues: CASRESGLSTDTQYF. The DNA of the CDR3 is TGTGCCAGCAGAGAAAGCGGCTTGAGCACAGATACGCAGTATTTT.